The clone carrying this TCR beta chain was seen ten or more times. Its antigen is currently unknown. The data are from a study of early T cells in non-severe SARS-CoV-2 infection. Study-wide background: RNA in bulk from unsorted whole blood was sequenced, and chains were unpaired. Overall study results and limits: VDJdb matching, biased toward anti-spike CD8 responses, missed private and CD4 specificities.

Individual cDNA molecules carried attached unique molecular identifiers. TCRdb independently ran MiXCR on the 5' RACE reads; one entry per CDR3 protein. The table has about 59,000 distinct CDR3 sequences, about 13% seen once. The CDR3 totals 15 residues. V was trimmed by 8 bases and J by 1 base, leaving 17 bases between them. Germline V gene sequence: CDR1 SGHTA, CDR2 FQGTGA. This TCR derives from an adult who was a healthcare worker with PCR-confirmed SARS-CoV-2 infection or an uninfected control (not recorded which). The chain carries TRBV7-3 and TRBJ2-5, with D possibly being TRBD1 (5 bases). The sample consisted of whole blood, taken at baseline. CDR3 residues: CASHRKGQSQETQYF. DNA of the CDR3: TGTGCCAGCCACAGAAAGGGGCAGAGCCAAGAGACCCAGTACTTC.